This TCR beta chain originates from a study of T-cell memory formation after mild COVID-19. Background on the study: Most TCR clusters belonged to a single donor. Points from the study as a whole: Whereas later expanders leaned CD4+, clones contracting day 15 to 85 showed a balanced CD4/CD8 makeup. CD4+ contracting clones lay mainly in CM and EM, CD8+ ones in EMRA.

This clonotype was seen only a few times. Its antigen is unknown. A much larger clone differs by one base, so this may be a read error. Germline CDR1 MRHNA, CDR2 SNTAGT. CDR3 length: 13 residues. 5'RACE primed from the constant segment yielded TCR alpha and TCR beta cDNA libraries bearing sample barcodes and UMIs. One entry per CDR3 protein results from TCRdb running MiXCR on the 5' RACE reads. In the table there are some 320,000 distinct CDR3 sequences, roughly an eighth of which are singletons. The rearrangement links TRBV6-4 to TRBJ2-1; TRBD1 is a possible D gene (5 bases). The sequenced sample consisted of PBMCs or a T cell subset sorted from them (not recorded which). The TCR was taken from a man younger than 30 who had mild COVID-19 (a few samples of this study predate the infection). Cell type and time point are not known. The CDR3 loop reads CASGDSSYNEQFF. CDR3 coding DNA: TGTGCCAGCGGTGACAGCTCCTACAATGAGCAGTTCTTC.